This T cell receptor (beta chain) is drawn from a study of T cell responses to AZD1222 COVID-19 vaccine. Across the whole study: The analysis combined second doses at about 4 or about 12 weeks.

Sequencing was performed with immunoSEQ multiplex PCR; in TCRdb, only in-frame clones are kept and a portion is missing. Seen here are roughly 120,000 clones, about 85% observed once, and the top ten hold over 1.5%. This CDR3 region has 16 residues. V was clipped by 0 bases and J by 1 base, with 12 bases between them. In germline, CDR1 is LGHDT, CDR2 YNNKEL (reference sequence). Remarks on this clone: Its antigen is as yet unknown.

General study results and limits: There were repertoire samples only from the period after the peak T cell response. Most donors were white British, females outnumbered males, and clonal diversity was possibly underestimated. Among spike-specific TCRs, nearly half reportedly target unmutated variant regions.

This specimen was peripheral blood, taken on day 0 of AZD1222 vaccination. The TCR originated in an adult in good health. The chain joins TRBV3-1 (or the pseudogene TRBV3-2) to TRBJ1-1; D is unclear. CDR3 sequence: CASSQDGVDANTEAFF. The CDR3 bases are TGTGCCAGCAGCCAAGATGGCGTGGACGCGAACACTGAAGCTTTCTTT.